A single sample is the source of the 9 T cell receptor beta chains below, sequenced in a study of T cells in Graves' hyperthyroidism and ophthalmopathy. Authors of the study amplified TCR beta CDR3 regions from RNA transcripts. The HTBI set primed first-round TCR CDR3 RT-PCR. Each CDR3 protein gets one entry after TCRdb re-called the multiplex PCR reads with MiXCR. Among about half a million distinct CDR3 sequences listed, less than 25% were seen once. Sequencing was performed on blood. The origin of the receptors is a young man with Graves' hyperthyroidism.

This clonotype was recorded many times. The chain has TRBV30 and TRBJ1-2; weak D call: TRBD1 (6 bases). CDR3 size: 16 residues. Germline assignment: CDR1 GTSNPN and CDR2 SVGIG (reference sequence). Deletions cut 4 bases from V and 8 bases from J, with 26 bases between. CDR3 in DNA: TGTGCCTGGACTCGTACGATTAGGGGGTTAAGAAGGGGCTACACCTTC. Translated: CAWTRTIRGLRRGYTF.

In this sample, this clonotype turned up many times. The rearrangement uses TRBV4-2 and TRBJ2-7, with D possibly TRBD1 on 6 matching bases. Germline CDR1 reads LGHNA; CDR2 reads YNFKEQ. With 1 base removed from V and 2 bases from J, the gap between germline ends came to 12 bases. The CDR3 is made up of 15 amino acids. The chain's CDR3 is CASSQAWQGPYEQYF. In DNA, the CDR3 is TGTGCCAGCAGCCAAGCATGGCAGGGGCCCTACGAGCAGTACTTC.

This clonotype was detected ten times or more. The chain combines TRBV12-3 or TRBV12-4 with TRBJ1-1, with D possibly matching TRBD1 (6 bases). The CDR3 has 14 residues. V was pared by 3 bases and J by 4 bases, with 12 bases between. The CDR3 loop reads CASSFAGETTEAFF. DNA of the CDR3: TGTGCCAGCAGTTTCGCAGGGGAGACCACTGAAGCTTTCTTT.

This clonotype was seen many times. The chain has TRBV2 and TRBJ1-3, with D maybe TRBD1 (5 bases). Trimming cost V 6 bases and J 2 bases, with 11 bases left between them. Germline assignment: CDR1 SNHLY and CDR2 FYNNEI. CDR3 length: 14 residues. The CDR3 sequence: CASRGERAGNTIYF. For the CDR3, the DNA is TGTGCCAGCAGGGGGGAGAGAGCTGGAAACACCATATATTTT.

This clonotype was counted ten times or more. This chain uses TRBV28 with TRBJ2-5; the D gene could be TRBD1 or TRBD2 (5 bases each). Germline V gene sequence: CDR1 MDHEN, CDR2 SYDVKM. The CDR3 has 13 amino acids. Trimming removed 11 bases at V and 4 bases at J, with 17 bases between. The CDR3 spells CAGTSGNGETQYF. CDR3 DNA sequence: TGTGCCGGGACCTCAGGGAATGGAGAGACCCAGTACTTC.

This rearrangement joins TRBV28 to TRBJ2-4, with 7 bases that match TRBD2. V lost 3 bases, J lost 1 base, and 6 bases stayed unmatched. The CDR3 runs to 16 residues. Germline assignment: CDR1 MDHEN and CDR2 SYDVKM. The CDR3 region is CASSFGDGGAKNIQYF. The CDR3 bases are TGTGCCAGCAGTTTTGGGGACGGGGGGGCCAAAAACATTCAGTACTTC.

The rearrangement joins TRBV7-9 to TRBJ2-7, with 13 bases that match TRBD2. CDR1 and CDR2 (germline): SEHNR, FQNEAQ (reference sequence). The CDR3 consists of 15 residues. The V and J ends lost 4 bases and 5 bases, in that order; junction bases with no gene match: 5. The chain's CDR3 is CASSYGLAGVHEQYF. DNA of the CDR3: TGTGCCAGCAGCTACGGACTAGCGGGAGTCCACGAGCAGTACTTC.

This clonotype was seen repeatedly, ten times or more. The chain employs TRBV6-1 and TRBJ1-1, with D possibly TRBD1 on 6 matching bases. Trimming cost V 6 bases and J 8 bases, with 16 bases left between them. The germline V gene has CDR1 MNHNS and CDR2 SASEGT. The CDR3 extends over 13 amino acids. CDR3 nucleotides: TGTGCCAGCAGCTGGATCTTCGGACAGGAAGCTTTCTTT. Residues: CASSWIFGQEAFF.

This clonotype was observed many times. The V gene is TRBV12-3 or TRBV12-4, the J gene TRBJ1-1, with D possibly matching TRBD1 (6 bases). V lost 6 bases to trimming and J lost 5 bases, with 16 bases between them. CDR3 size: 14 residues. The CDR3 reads CASSQGWEGTEAFF. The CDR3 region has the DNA TGTGCCAGCAGCCAGGGGTGGGAGGGAACTGAAGCTTTCTTT.